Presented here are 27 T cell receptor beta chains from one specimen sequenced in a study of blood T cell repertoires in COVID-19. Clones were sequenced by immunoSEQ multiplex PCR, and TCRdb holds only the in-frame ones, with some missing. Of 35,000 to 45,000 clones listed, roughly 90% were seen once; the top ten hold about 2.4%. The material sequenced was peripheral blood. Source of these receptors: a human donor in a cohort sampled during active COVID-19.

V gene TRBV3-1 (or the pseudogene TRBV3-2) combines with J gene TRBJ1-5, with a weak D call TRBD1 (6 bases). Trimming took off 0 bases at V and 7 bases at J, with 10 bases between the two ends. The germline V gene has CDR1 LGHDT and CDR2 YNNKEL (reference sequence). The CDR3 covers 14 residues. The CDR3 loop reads CASSQDEGGQPQHF. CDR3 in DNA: TGTGCCAGCAGCCAAGACGAGGGGGGGCAGCCCCAGCATTTT.

As DNA, the CDR3 is TGTGCCAGCACGAAGGTGACTGATACGCAGTATTTT. It encodes CASTKVTDTQYF. The rearrangement uses TRBV7-3 and TRBJ2-3; D is uncertain. V was trimmed by 7 bases and J by 6 bases, leaving 11 bases between them. From germline, CDR1 is SGHTA and CDR2 FQGTGA. This CDR3 comprises 12 residues.

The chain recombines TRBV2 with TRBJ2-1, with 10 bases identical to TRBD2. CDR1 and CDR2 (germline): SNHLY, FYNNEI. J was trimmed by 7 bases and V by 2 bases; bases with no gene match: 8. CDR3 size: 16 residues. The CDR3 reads CASSETGAGGTNEQFF. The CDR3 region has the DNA TGTGCCAGCAGTGAAACGGGAGCGGGGGGGACTAATGAGCAGTTCTTC.

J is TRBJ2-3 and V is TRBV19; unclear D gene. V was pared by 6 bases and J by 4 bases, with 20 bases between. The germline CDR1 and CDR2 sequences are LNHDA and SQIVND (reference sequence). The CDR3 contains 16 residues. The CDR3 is CASSARSTGAPDTQYF. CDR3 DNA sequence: TGTGCCAGTAGCGCGCGGAGCACTGGTGCCCCAGATACGCAGTATTTT.

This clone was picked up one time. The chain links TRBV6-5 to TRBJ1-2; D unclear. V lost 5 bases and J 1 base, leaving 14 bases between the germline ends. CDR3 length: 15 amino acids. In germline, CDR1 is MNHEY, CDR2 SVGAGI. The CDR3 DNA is TGTGCCAGCAGTACCGCTACTAACGTTAACTATGGCTACACCTTC. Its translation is CASSTATNVNYGYTF.

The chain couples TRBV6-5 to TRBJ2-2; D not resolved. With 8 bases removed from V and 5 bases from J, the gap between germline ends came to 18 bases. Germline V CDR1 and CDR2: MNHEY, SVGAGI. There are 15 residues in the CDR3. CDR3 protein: CASGEKVTSTGELFF. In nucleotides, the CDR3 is TGTGCCAGCGGAGAAAAAGTAACATCGACCGGGGAGCTGTTTTTT.

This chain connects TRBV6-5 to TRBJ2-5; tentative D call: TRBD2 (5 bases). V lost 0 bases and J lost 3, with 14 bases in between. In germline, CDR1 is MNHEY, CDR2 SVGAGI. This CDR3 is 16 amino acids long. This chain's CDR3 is CASSYSFLAPKETQYF. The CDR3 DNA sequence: TGTGCCAGCAGTTACTCCTTCCTAGCCCCTAAAGAGACCCAGTACTTC.

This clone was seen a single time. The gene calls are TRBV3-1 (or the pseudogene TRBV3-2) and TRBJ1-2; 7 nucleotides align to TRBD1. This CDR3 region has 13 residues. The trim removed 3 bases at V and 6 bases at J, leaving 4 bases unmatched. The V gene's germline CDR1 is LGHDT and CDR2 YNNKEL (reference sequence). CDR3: CASSHHRGDGYTF. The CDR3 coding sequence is TGTGCCAGCAGCCACCACAGGGGTGATGGCTACACCTTC.

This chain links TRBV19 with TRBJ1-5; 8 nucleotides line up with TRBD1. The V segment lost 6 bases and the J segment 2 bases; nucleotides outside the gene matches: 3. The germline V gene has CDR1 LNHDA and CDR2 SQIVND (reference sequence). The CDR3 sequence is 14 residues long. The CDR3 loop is CASSGQGGNQPQHF. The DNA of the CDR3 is TGTGCCAGTAGCGGACAGGGCGGCAATCAGCCCCAGCATTTT.

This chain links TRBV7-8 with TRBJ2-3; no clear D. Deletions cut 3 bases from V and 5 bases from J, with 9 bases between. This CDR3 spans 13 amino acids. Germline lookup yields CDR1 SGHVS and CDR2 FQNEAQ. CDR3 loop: CASSFHGQDTQYF. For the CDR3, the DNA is TGTGCCAGCAGCTTTCATGGGCAAGATACGCAGTATTTT.

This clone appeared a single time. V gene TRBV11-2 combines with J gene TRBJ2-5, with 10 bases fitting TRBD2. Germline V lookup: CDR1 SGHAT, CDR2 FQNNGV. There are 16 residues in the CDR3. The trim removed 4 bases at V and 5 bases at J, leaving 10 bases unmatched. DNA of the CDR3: TGTGCCAGCAGCTCCCCGACTAGCGGGCGGGGGGAGACCCAGTACTTC. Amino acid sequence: CASSSPTSGRGETQYF. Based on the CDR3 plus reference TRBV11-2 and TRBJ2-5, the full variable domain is EAGVAQSPRYKIIEKRQSVAFWCNPISGHATLYWYQQILGQGPKLLIQFQNNGVVDDSQLPKDRFSAERLKGVDSTLKIQPAKLEDSAVYLCASSSPTSGRGETQYFGPGTRLLVL.

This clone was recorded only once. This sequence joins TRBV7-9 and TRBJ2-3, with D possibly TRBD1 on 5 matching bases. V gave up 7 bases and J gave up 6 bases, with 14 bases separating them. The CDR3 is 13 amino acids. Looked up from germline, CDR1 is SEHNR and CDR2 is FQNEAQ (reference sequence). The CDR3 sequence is CASNNVGADTQYF. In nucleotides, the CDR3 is TGTGCCAGCAACAATGTAGGGGCGGATACGCAGTATTTT.

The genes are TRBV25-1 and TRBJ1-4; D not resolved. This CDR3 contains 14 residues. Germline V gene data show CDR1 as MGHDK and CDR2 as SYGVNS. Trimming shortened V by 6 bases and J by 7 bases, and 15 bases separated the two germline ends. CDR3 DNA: TGTGCCAGCAGAAACACAGAATTCGGTGAAAAACTGTTTTTT. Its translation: CASRNTEFGEKLFF.

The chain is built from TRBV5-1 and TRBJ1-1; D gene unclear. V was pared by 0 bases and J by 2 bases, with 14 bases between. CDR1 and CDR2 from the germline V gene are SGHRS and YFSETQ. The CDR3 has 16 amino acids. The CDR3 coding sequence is TGCGCCAGCAGCTTGGAGGCACGGGGTTATAACACTGAAGCTTTCTTT. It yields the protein CASSLEARGYNTEAFF.

This CDR3 is CASSLYGEQYF. DNA of the CDR3: TGTGCCAGCAGTTTATACGGGGAGCAGTACTTC. V is TRBV27 and J is TRBJ2-7; D gene uncertain. The V end lost 1 base, the J end lost 7 bases, and 5 bases lay between the germline ends. The V gene's germline CDR1 is MNHEY and CDR2 SMNVEV (reference sequence). The CDR3 consists of 11 residues.

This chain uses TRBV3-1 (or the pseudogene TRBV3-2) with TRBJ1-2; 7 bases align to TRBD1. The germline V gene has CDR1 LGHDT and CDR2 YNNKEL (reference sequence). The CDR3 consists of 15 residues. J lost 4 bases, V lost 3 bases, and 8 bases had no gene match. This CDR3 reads CASSQTGSPVYGYTF. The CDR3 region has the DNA TGTGCCAGCAGCCAGACAGGGTCACCGGTCTATGGCTACACCTTC.

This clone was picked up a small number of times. CDR3 amino acids: CASSQAGTGNEQYF. In DNA, the CDR3 is TGCGCCAGCAGCCAAGCCGGGACAGGGAACGAGCAGTACTTC. The rearrangement links TRBV4-1 to TRBJ2-7, with 9 bases fitting TRBD1. Germline V gene data show CDR1 as MGHRA and CDR2 as YSYEKL. Trimming removed 1 base from V and 5 bases from J; junction bases left unmatched: 3. The CDR3 loop spans 14 amino acids.

The CDR3 DNA reads TGTGCCACCAGAGATCTAATAAGGACAGGGGGATACGAGCAGTACTTC. Its translation: CATRDLIRTGGYEQYF. The chain is built from TRBV15 and TRBJ2-7; 10 nucleotides line up with TRBD1. Looked up from germline, CDR1 is LNHNV and CDR2 is YYDKDF (reference sequence). Trimming took 6 bases from V and 4 from J; bases not matched to a gene: 12. The CDR3 is 16 amino acids.

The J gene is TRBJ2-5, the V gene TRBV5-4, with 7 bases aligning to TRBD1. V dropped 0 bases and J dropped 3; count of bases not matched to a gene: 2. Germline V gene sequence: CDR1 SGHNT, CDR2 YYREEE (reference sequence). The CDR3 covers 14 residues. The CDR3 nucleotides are TGTGCCAGCAGCTTGGGGACAGGCAAAGAGACCCAGTACTTC. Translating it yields CASSLGTGKETQYF.

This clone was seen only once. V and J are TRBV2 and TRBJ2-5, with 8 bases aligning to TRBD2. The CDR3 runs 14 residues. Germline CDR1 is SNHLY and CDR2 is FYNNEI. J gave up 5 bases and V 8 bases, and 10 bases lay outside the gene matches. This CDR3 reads CASSIAGSRETQYF. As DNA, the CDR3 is TGTGCCAGCTCTATAGCGGGGAGTCGGGAGACCCAGTACTTC.

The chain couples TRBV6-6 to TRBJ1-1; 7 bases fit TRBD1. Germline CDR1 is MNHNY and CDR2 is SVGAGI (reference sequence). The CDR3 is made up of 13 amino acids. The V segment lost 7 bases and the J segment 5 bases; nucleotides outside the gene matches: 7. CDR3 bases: TGTGCCAGCATCCCGGGACAGAATACTGAAGCTTTCTTT. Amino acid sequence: CASIPGQNTEAFF.

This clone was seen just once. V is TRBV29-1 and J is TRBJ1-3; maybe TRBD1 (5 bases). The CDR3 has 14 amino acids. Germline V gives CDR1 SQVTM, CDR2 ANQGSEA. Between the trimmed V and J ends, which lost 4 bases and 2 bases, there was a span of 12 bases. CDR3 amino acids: CSVGSSTAGNTIYF. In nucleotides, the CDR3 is TGCAGCGTTGGGTCTTCGACAGCTGGAAACACCATATATTTT.

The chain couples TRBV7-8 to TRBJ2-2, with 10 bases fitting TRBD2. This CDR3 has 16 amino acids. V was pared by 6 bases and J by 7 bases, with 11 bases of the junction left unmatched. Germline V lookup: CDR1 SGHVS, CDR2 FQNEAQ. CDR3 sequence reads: CASRPTSGVAGGELFF. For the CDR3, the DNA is TGTGCCAGCAGGCCAACTAGCGGGGTCGCCGGCGGGGAGCTGTTTTTT.

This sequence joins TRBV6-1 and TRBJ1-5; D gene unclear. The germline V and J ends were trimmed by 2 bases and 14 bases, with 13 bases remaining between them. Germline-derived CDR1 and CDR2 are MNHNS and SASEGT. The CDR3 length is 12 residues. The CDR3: CASSEIKEGEHF. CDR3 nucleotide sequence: TGTGCCAGCAGTGAAATAAAGGAGGGAGAGCATTTT.

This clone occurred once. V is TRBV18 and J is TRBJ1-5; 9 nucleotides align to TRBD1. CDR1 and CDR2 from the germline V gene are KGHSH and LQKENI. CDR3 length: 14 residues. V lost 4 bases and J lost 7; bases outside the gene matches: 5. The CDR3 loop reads CASSREDRGQPQHF. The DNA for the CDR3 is TGTGCCAGCTCACGTGAGGACAGGGGCCAGCCCCAGCATTTT.

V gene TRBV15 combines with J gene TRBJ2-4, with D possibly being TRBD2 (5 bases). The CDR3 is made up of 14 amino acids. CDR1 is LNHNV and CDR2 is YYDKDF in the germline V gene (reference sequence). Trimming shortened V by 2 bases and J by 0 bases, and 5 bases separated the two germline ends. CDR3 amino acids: CATSRRGAKNIQYF. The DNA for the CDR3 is TGTGCCACCAGCAGACGGGGAGCCAAAAACATTCAGTACTTC.

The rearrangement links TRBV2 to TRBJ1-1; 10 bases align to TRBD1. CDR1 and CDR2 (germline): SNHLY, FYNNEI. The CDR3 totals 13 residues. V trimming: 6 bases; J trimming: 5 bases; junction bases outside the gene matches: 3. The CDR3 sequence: CASRGTGETEAFF. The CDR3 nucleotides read TGTGCCAGCAGAGGGACAGGGGAAACTGAAGCTTTCTTT.